A single count supports the clone carrying this T cell receptor beta chain. This specimen comes from a study of blood T cell repertoires in COVID-19. Across the study: Samples of COVID-19 (acute and convalescent) were obtained from the United States, Italy and Spain. The analysed material was cDNA or gDNA that came from T cells, B-cell-depleted T cells, or PBMCs.

In the authors' workflow: Reference gene primer amplification gave estimated nucleated cell counts. Measured with immunoSEQ multiplex PCR; TCRdb has only the in-frame clones, and not every one. D and trimming were read from the DNA, whereas the V and J calls and clone size are those reported in that table. Of 45,000 to 55,000 clones in the sample, over 75% were seen once. V was shortened by 3 bases and J by 1 base, with 10 bases between the two germline ends. Germline V CDR1 and CDR2: KGHSH, LQKENI. The CDR3 has 14 residues. The chain recombines TRBV18 with TRBJ2-7; a possible D gene is TRBD2 (6 bases). The receptor was isolated from a woman aged 40 to 50 with active COVID-19. Material for sequencing was peripheral blood. CDR3 in DNA: TGTGCCAGCTCACCTCGGGAGAGTTCCTACGAGCAGTACTTC. Translating it yields CASSPRESSYEQYF.